The 21 T cell receptor beta chains below all came from one sample that was sequenced in a study of blood T cell repertoires in COVID-19 (dated by TCRdb to about 2020). The method was the immunoSEQ multiplex PCR assay. As stored in TCRdb, this immuneACCESS dataset retains in-frame rearrangements with V and J assigned. A fraction of the clones does not appear; measured against another copy, unresolved V genes explain less than half of the discrepancy, and the remainder lacks a known reason. For this sample the table gives roughly 150,000 clones, of which over 70% were detected only once. The ten largest account for about 5.8% of the sample. The specimen sequenced was PBMCs or T cells enriched from blood (not recorded which). These receptors all come from a woman in her forties with acute COVID-19.

V usage is TRBV28 and J usage is TRBJ2-5; 12 positions agree with TRBD2. V was pared by 6 bases and J by 5 bases, with 7 bases of the junction left unmatched. This CDR3 is 15 amino acids long. Germline assignment: CDR1 MDHEN and CDR2 SYDVKM. As DNA, the CDR3 is TGTGCCAGCAGGGCGACTAGCGGGAGAGGTGAGACCCAGTACTTC. Translated: CASRATSGRGETQYF.

This clone was seen once. The chain recombines TRBV5-4 with TRBJ1-2; TRBD1 agrees at 9 bases. Losses at the gene ends were 6 bases for V and 0 bases for J; bases not matched to a gene: 12. This CDR3 has 17 amino acids. The germline V gene has CDR1 SGHNT and CDR2 YYREEE (reference sequence). In DNA, the CDR3 is TGTGCCAGCAACGCAGGACAGGGGAGTGGGCCTAACTATGGCTACACCTTC. It translates to CASNAGQGSGPNYGYTF.

Worth noting for this clone: A much larger clonotype is one base distant, so this may be a read error. The chain recombines TRBV3-1 (or the pseudogene TRBV3-2) with TRBJ1-1; maybe TRBD1 (5 bases). The CDR3 sequence is 13 residues long. V was pared by 5 bases and J by 1 base, with 8 bases between. Germline CDR1 is LGHDT and CDR2 is YNNKEL (reference sequence). The CDR3 sequence is CASSFTGNTEAFF. In DNA, the CDR3 is TGTGCCAGCAGCTTTACAGGGAACACTGAAGCTTTCTTT.

This chain links TRBV10-3 with TRBJ2-1; 12 nucleotides line up with TRBD2. CDR1 is ENHRY, CDR2 SYGVKD, per germline. The V and J ends lost 2 bases and 9 bases, in that order; junction bases with no gene match: 8. The CDR3 contains 16 residues. Written as DNA, the CDR3 is TGTGCCATCAGTGAGAGAGGACTAGCGGGGTACGGTGAGCAGTTCTTC. Encoded protein: CAISERGLAGYGEQFF.

The chain has TRBV7-6 and TRBJ2-5, with TRBD1 matching 7 bases. Germline V gives CDR1 SGHVS, CDR2 FNYEAQ. The CDR3 runs to 14 residues. Trimming cost V 5 bases and J 5 bases; bases outside gene matches: 8. CDR3 sequence: CASSRTDREETQYF. The CDR3 bases are TGTGCCAGCAGCCGGACCGACAGGGAGGAGACCCAGTACTTC.

The chain carries TRBV19 and TRBJ1-5, with 9 nucleotides matching TRBD1. The germline gives CDR1 LNHDA, CDR2 SQIVND (reference sequence). V lost 0 bases, J lost 0 bases, and 9 bases stayed unmatched. The CDR3 covers 19 residues. CDR3 nucleotide sequence: TGTGCCAGTAGTATAGATCGAGGAGGGACAGGGCATAGCAATCAGCCCCAGCATTTT. It is translated as CASSIDRGGTGHSNQPQHF.

The V call is TRBV7-6, the J call TRBJ2-1, with 10 bases that match TRBD2. The CDR3 runs to 13 residues. Germline CDR1 is SGHVS and CDR2 is FNYEAQ. Unmatched junction bases numbered 6, after V lost 4 bases and J lost 12 bases. The CDR3 sequence: CASSSTSGYRQFF. In DNA, the CDR3 is TGTGCCAGCAGCTCGACTAGCGGGTATAGGCAGTTCTTC.

The chain combines TRBV25-1 with TRBJ2-1; TRBD2 might be the D (7 bases). The CDR3 loop spans 13 amino acids. V lost 8 bases and J 5 bases, leaving 13 bases between the germline ends. From germline, CDR1 is MGHDK and CDR2 SYGVNS. The CDR3 reads CASAGEGDNEQFF. CDR3 coding DNA: TGTGCCAGCGCCGGGGAGGGGGACAATGAGCAGTTCTTC.

The V and J genes are TRBV4-2 and TRBJ1-3, with D perhaps TRBD1 (6 bases). The CDR3 is 15 amino acids. Between the trimmed V and J ends, which lost 0 bases and 5 bases, there was a span of 11 bases. The germline gives CDR1 LGHNA, CDR2 YNFKEQ. The CDR3 loop is CASSQEGGTRNTIYF. The CDR3 DNA sequence: TGTGCCAGCAGCCAAGAAGGGGGTACCAGAAACACCATATATTTT.

The table lists this clone with a count of one. V usage is TRBV4-2 and J usage is TRBJ2-1, with 11 bases identical to TRBD2. The CDR3 covers 18 residues. Germline loops: CDR1 LGHNA, CDR2 YNFKEQ. V trimming: 4 bases; J trimming: 0 bases; junction bases outside the gene matches: 8. The CDR3 DNA follows: TGTGCCAGCAGCCGGGGGACTAGCGGACATAGCTCCTACAATGAGCAGTTCTTC. Encoded protein: CASSRGTSGHSSYNEQFF.

This clone was picked up one time. The CDR3 here is CATSDLQGDTGMGELFF. CDR3 nucleotide sequence: TGTGCCACCAGTGATTTGCAAGGTGACACCGGAATGGGGGAGCTGTTTTTT. The chain couples TRBV24-1 to TRBJ2-2; D is ambiguous. CDR3 length: 17 amino acids. The V gene's germline CDR1 is KGHDR and CDR2 SFDVKD. Trimming removed 0 bases from V and 8 bases from J, with 18 bases in between.

This chain uses TRBV30 with TRBJ1-2; TRBD1 aligns across 9 bases. Trimming took 2 bases from V and 4 from J; bases not matched to a gene: 8. The CDR3 spans 15 residues. CDR1 and CDR2 from the germline V gene are GTSNPN and SVGIG (reference sequence). CDR3 loop: CAWSRPRTGVYGYTF. The CDR3 nucleotides are TGTGCCTGGAGTCGCCCGCGGACAGGGGTCTATGGCTACACCTTC.

The chain recombines TRBV2 with TRBJ1-2, with 7 positions matching TRBD1. The CDR3 covers 12 residues. Germline CDR1 and CDR2: SNHLY and FYNNEI. J lost 6 bases, V lost 5 bases, and 3 bases had no gene match. CDR3 DNA sequence: TGTGCCAGCAGTTTACAGGGGAATGGCTACACCTTC. Amino acid sequence: CASSLQGNGYTF.

The rearrangement uses TRBV6-5 and TRBJ2-7; 10 bases are shared with TRBD1. CDR1 and CDR2 from the germline V gene are MNHEY and SVGAGI. The CDR3 is 15 amino acids. V was clipped by 4 bases and J by 2 bases; unmatched bases: 5. The CDR3 is CASSSRDRGTYEQYF. CDR3 DNA: TGTGCCAGCAGTTCCCGGGACAGGGGAACCTACGAGCAGTACTTC.

This chain links TRBV29-1 with TRBJ1-1, with a weak D call TRBD1 (5 bases). CDR1 is SQVTM and CDR2 is ANQGSEA in the germline V gene. The CDR3 consists of 14 residues. As DNA, the CDR3 is TGCAGTGCGAGGGGCAACCGAGGGAACACTGAAGCTTTCTTT. Residues: CSARGNRGNTEAFF.

V usage is TRBV29-1 and J usage is TRBJ1-2, with D unresolved. The germline gives CDR1 SQVTM, CDR2 ANQGSEA. The CDR3 sequence is 12 residues long. V lost 5 bases, J lost 2 bases, and 9 bases lay in between. CDR3 residues: CSVLAENYGYTF. CDR3 in DNA: TGCAGCGTTCTAGCAGAGAACTATGGCTACACCTTC.

The chain has TRBV5-1 and TRBJ2-2; TRBD2 agrees at 7 bases. The V segment lost 2 bases and the J segment 6 bases; nucleotides outside the gene matches: 7. Looked up from germline, CDR1 is SGHRS and CDR2 is YFSETQ. This CDR3 is 15 amino acids long. The CDR3 here is CASSLIEGGPGELFF. In DNA form, the CDR3 reads TGCGCCAGCAGCTTAATTGAGGGAGGGCCCGGGGAGCTGTTTTTT. Looking up the rest from reference TRBV5-1 and TRBJ2-2 gives the full variable domain: KAGVTQTPRYLIKTRGQQVTLSCSPISGHRSVSWYQQTPGQGLQFLFEYFSETQRNKGNFPGRFSGRQFSNSRSEMNVSTLELGDSALYLCASSLIEGGPGELFFGEGSRLTVL.

V is TRBV5-6 and J is TRBJ1-6; tentatively, D is TRBD1 (6 bases). Trimming left V 4 bases short and J 3 bases short, with 14 bases between. Germline V CDR1 and CDR2: SGHDT, YYEEEE. The CDR3 loop spans 16 amino acids. The CDR3 nucleotides read TGTGCCAGCAGCCGGACCCGGGACAACTATAATTCACCCCTCCACTTT. Translation: CASSRTRDNYNSPLHF.

The gene calls are TRBV28 and TRBJ2-1; perhaps TRBD2 as D (7 bases). The CDR3 length is 14 residues. Germline CDR1 and CDR2: MDHEN and SYDVKM. Trimming removed 2 bases at V and 6 bases at J, with 11 bases between. The CDR3 spells CASSLGGGGNEQFF. For the CDR3, the DNA is TGTGCCAGCAGTTTAGGGGGAGGGGGCAATGAGCAGTTCTTC.

V usage is TRBV7-8 and J usage is TRBJ1-5, with 7 bases matching TRBD1. After removal of 1 base from V and 2 bases from J, the junction contained 5 bases not matched to a gene. The germline gives CDR1 SGHVS, CDR2 FQNEAQ. This CDR3 spans 16 amino acids. CDR3 nucleotide sequence: TGTGCCAGCAGCTTAGACCGGACAGGAGGCAATCAGCCCCAGCATTTT. It yields the protein CASSLDRTGGNQPQHF.

V usage is TRBV15 and J usage is TRBJ2-2; 13 bases match TRBD2. This CDR3 spans 18 amino acids. The germline V gene encodes CDR1 LNHNV and CDR2 YYDKDF (reference sequence). With 5 bases clipped from V and 4 bases from J, the junction kept 10 bases outside the gene matches. The CDR3 DNA reads TGTGCCACCAGCCTAGGAGGACTAGCGGGAGCTGGCACCGGGGAGCTGTTTTTT. This encodes CATSLGGLAGAGTGELFF.